This record looks at one TCR beta chain sequence and its context. Relative to the germline gene, one junction end is altered; a read error may explain this. Primers: 60 Vbeta forward and 13 Jbeta reverse. Generated by immunoSEQ multiplex PCR, the TCRdb table keeps only in-frame clones and is missing some. The sample lists under 200,000 clones; 68% were seen once. The data stem from a study of cytomegalovirus exposure and HLA in healthy donors. Per germline, CDR1 MNHEY and CDR2 SMNVEV (reference sequence). CDR3 length: 14 amino acids. The chain employs TRBV27 and TRBJ1-2; TRBD1 matches 7 bases. This receptor was taken from a woman in her thirties or forties in good health and CMV-seropositive. Sequences were obtained from PBMCs. CDR3 sequence: CASSLQGDGYGYPF. Written as DNA, the CDR3 is TGTGCCAGCAGTTTACAGGGGGATGGCTATGGCTACCCCTTC.